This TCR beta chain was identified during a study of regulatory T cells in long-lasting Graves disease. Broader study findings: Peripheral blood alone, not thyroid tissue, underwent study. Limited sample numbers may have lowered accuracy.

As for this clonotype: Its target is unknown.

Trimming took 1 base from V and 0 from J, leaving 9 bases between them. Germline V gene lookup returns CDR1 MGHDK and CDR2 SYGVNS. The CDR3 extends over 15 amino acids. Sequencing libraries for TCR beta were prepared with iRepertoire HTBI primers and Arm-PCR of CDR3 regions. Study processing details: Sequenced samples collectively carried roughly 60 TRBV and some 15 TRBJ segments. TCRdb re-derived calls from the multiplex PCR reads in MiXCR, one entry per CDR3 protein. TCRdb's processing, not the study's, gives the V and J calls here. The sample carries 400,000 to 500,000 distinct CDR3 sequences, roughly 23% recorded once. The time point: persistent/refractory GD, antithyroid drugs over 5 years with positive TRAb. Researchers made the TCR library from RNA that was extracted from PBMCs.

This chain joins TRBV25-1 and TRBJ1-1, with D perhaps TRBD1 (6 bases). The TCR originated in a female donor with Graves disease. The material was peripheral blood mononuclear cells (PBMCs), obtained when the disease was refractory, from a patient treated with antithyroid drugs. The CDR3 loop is CASSELGAMNTEAFF. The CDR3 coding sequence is TGTGCCAGCAGTGAATTGGGGGCCATGAACACTGAAGCTTTCTTT.